This T cell receptor (beta chain) was sequenced in a study of T cell responses to AZD1222 COVID-19 vaccine. This clone was picked up a small number of times. Its antigen is not known. This CDR3 is 16 amino acids long. CDR1 and CDR2 from the germline V gene are SGHRS and YFSETQ. Germline trimming cut 5 bases from V and 2 bases from J; bases unmatched to any gene: 7. Study results and limitations: Females made up more of the donors, who were largely white British, and clonal diversity may have come out too low. Repertoires were obtained only post-peak T cell response. In the spike-specific TCR repertoire, nearly half reportedly target unmutated variant regions. Spike was spanned by vaccine-associated CD4 TCRs, with dominance at 160-218 and 743-854.

Generated by immunoSEQ multiplex PCR, the TCRdb table keeps only in-frame clones and is missing some. The table lists around 95,000 clones, less than 90% of them singletons. The receptor was derived from an adult in good health. This sample comprised peripheral blood, obtained on day 0 of AZD1222 vaccination. This sequence joins TRBV5-1 and TRBJ2-1; 10 nucleotides match TRBD2. The CDR3 protein is CASSSTSGVTYNEQFF. As DNA, the CDR3 is TGCGCCAGCAGTAGTACTAGCGGGGTCACCTACAATGAGCAGTTCTTC.